The 27 T cell receptor beta chains below were found in one sample sequenced in a study of blood T cell repertoires in COVID-19. Assay: immunoSEQ multiplex PCR; the TCRdb copy retains only in-frame clones and omits some. This table holds approximately 250,000 clones, about 90% found once. Sequencing was done on a sample of peripheral blood. These receptors originate from a woman between 65 and 79 years old with COVID-19, enrolled during active disease.

This rearrangement joins TRBV25-1 to TRBJ1-1; possibly TRBD1 for D (6 bases). V was shortened by 7 bases and J by 0 bases, with 12 bases between the two germline ends. The germline V gene encodes CDR1 MGHDK and CDR2 SYGVNS. This CDR3 has 14 amino acids. CDR3 DNA: TGTGCCAGCACCAAGACAGGAGTGAACACTGAAGCTTTCTTT. Protein: CASTKTGVNTEAFF.

V usage is TRBV14 and J usage is TRBJ1-1; D is uncertain. From germline, CDR1 is SGHDN and CDR2 FVKESK. There are 13 residues in the CDR3. Trimming left V 0 bases short and J 0 bases short, with 2 bases between. The CDR3 here is CASSQDVNTEAFF. In DNA, the CDR3 is TGTGCCAGCAGCCAAGACGTGAACACTGAAGCTTTCTTT.

J is TRBJ2-7 and V is TRBV7-2; no clear D. The ends were cut back, 1 base at V and 4 bases at J, with 8 bases in the middle. The CDR3 runs to 13 residues. Germline V lookup: CDR1 SGHTA, CDR2 FQGNSA. CDR3 sequence reads: CASSLDFGYEQYF. In DNA form, the CDR3 reads TGTGCCAGCAGCTTAGACTTCGGTTACGAGCAGTACTTC.

This rearrangement joins TRBV28 to TRBJ1-2; possible D gene TRBD1, 6 bases. V shed 6 bases and J shed 6 bases, with 17 bases lying between them. Looked up from germline, CDR1 is MDHEN and CDR2 is SYDVKM. The CDR3 runs 14 residues. The CDR3 DNA is TGTGCCAGCAGCCCTCCGGTCAGGGGACATGGCTACACCTTC. It specifies CASSPPVRGHGYTF.

This clone was detected once. The genes are TRBV27 and TRBJ1-5; TRBD1 matches at 7 bases. The CDR3 length is 15 residues. Trimming removed 2 bases from V and 5 bases from J; junction bases left unmatched: 6. From germline, CDR1 is MNHEY and CDR2 SMNVEV (reference sequence). CDR3 DNA: TGTGCCAGCAGTTTAGAGGGGGCGAACGATCAGCCCCAGCATTTT. Translating it yields CASSLEGANDQPQHF.

This clone was observed a single time. The V call is TRBV19, the J call TRBJ2-3, with 10 bases identical to TRBD2. After removal of 1 base from V and 4 bases from J, the junction contained 5 bases not matched to a gene. The CDR3 spans 16 residues. The germline CDR1 and CDR2 sequences are LNHDA and SQIVND (reference sequence). This chain's CDR3 is CASSIASGRVADTQYF. The CDR3 nucleotides read TGTGCCAGTAGTATAGCCAGCGGGAGGGTTGCAGATACGCAGTATTTT.

The V call is TRBV28, the J call TRBJ1-2; 7 positions agree with TRBD1. With V trimmed by 5 bases and J by 2 bases, 5 bases remained unmatched. Germline CDR1 MDHEN, CDR2 SYDVKM. The CDR3 extends over 14 amino acids. The CDR3 reads CASSRGTVNYGYTF. In nucleotides, the CDR3 is TGTGCCAGCAGTCGCGGGACAGTCAACTATGGCTACACCTTC.

V usage is TRBV24-1 and J usage is TRBJ1-1, with a weak D call TRBD1 (5 bases). The CDR3 is made up of 14 amino acids. Trimming took 2 bases from V and 4 from J, leaving 10 bases between them. Looked up from germline, CDR1 is KGHDR and CDR2 is SFDVKD. CDR3 sequence (DNA): TGTGCCACCAGTGATTCCGTCGGGGGCACTGAAGCTTTCTTT. It translates to CATSDSVGGTEAFF.

In this sample, this clone turned up a few times. The chain employs TRBV4-2 and TRBJ2-2; TRBD1 matches at 8 bases. The CDR3 sequence is 16 residues long. CDR1 LGHNA and CDR2 YNFKEQ come from the germline V gene. J gave up 6 bases and V 4 bases, and 10 bases lay outside the gene matches. CDR3 loop: CASSRNVPGQAGELFF. In nucleotides, the CDR3 is TGTGCCAGCAGCCGGAATGTACCGGGACAGGCCGGGGAGCTGTTTTTT.

The chain employs TRBV7-9 and TRBJ2-7, with 13 bases lining up with TRBD2. V shed 5 bases and J 2 bases; nucleotides not matched to a gene: 3. CDR1 is SEHNR and CDR2 is FQNEAQ in the germline V gene (reference sequence). The length of the CDR3 is 15 residues. CDR3 protein: CASSRTSGRAYEQYF. CDR3 sequence (DNA): TGTGCCAGCAGCCGAACTAGCGGGAGGGCCTACGAGCAGTACTTC.

This clone occurred a few times. The chain links TRBV5-1 to TRBJ1-1, with 8 bases lining up with TRBD1. The germline CDR1 and CDR2 sequences are SGHRS and YFSETQ. The CDR3 has 14 amino acids. V lost 3 bases, J lost 5 bases, and 6 bases stayed unmatched. Written as DNA, the CDR3 is TGCGCCAGCAGCTCTCTGACAGGGGTAACTGAAGCTTTCTTT. This translates into CASSSLTGVTEAFF.

This clone was seen only once. The chain recombines TRBV29-1 with TRBJ1-1; D perhaps matches TRBD1 (5 bases). V was clipped by 7 bases and J by 7 bases, with 16 bases between them. The CDR3 is 12 residues long. CDR1 is SQVTM and CDR2 is ANQGSEA in the germline V gene. CDR3 sequence reads: CSADSGGVEAFF. CDR3 nucleotide sequence: TGCAGCGCTGATAGTGGGGGGGTTGAAGCTTTCTTT.

This clone turned up a few times. This chain uses TRBV27 with TRBJ2-7; TRBD2 aligns across 10 bases. V trimming: 5 bases; J trimming: 4 bases; junction bases outside the gene matches: 8. The CDR3 totals 15 residues. Germline values: CDR1 MNHEY, CDR2 SMNVEV (reference sequence). This CDR3 reads CASSNLIAGGYEQYF. The CDR3, as DNA: TGTGCCAGCAGTAACCTCATAGCGGGAGGATACGAGCAGTACTTC.

The V call is TRBV7-9, the J call TRBJ2-3, with 7 bases that match TRBD2. Germline V gene lookup returns CDR1 SEHNR and CDR2 FQNEAQ (reference sequence). V dropped 3 bases and J dropped 4; count of bases not matched to a gene: 4. The CDR3 contains 14 residues. The DNA of the CDR3 is TGTGCCAGCAGCTTGGCGGGAGTTGCAGATACGCAGTATTTT. The encoded protein is CASSLAGVADTQYF.

This chain connects TRBV6-2 or TRBV6-3 to TRBJ2-1; 8 bases match TRBD2. Germline-derived CDR1 and CDR2 are MNHEY and SVGEGT. The CDR3 is 17 residues long. Trimming removed 2 bases from V and 5 bases from J; junction bases left unmatched: 11. The CDR3, as DNA: TGTGCCAGCAGTTACGTCCACATACTAGCGGCAAACAATGAGCAGTTCTTC. This sequence encodes CASSYVHILAANNEQFF.

The chain carries TRBV4-1 and TRBJ1-2; no clear D. V lost 0 bases and J 4 bases, leaving 12 bases between the germline ends. The length of the CDR3 is 15 residues. The germline V gene encodes CDR1 MGHRA and CDR2 YSYEKL. The CDR3 reads CASSQEVAGSYGYTF. The DNA for the CDR3 is TGCGCCAGCAGCCAAGAAGTAGCGGGATCCTATGGCTACACCTTC.

This rearrangement joins TRBV7-2 to TRBJ2-1; D perhaps matches TRBD2 (5 bases). V was trimmed by 2 bases and J by 9 bases, leaving 8 bases between them. This CDR3 comprises 12 residues. Germline V CDR1 and CDR2: SGHTA, FQGNSA. The CDR3 spells CASSLLAIEQFF. The DNA for the CDR3 is TGTGCCAGCAGCTTACTAGCTATTGAGCAGTTCTTC.

J is TRBJ2-1 and V is TRBV10-2, with 8 bases lining up with TRBD2. The CDR3 sequence is 17 residues long. J gave up 6 bases and V 4 bases, and 14 bases lay outside the gene matches. Germline V lookup: CDR1 WSHSY, CDR2 SAAADI. The CDR3 is CASSGRGAGEKGNEQFF. CDR3 sequence (DNA): TGCGCCAGCAGTGGCCGGGGAGCGGGAGAGAAAGGCAATGAGCAGTTCTTC.

V and J are TRBV19 and TRBJ1-5; no clear D. CDR1 is LNHDA, CDR2 SQIVND, per germline (reference sequence). This CDR3 comprises 13 residues. V lost 6 bases to trimming and J lost 3 bases, with 9 bases between them. CDR3 region: CASSLRFNQPQHF. In DNA, the CDR3 is TGTGCCAGTAGCCTCAGGTTCAATCAGCCCCAGCATTTT.

The chain employs TRBV9 and TRBJ1-1, with D unclear. Germline values: CDR1 SGDLS, CDR2 YYNGEE. Trimming removed 1 base at V and 3 bases at J, with 13 bases between. This CDR3 region has 15 residues. CDR3 in amino acids: CASSVLGGVDTEAFF. In DNA form, the CDR3 reads TGTGCCAGCAGCGTACTTGGCGGGGTGGACACTGAAGCTTTCTTT.

On this clone: The junction departs from the called germline gene at one end, perhaps through a read error. V is TRBV10-3 and J is TRBJ1-2; 7 nucleotides align to TRBD1. This CDR3 has 11 amino acids. Germline CDR1 reads ENHRY; CDR2 reads SYGVKD. CDR3 in amino acids: CAISEVGQHSF. Here the CDR3 DNA reads TGTGCCATCAGTGAGGTGGGACAGCACTCCTTC.

The rearrangement joins TRBV27 to TRBJ2-3, with a possible D match to TRBD1 (6 bases). Germline V gene lookup returns CDR1 MNHEY and CDR2 SMNVEV (reference sequence). There are 14 residues in the CDR3. Trimming took off 1 base at V and 4 bases at J, with 9 bases between the two ends. The CDR3 region is CASSLFPGADTQYF. CDR3 sequence (DNA): TGTGCCAGCAGTTTATTCCCAGGGGCAGATACGCAGTATTTT.

V is TRBV11-3 and J is TRBJ2-1; 12 bases are shared with TRBD2. The trim removed 1 base at V and 4 bases at J, leaving 2 bases unmatched. The CDR3 runs 16 residues. Germline values: CDR1 SGHNT, CDR2 YENEEA. CDR3: CASSLGLAGGYNEQFF. The CDR3 nucleotides read TGTGCCAGCAGCTTAGGGCTAGCGGGAGGGTACAATGAGCAGTTCTTC.

The rearrangement uses TRBV15 and TRBJ2-3; D is undetermined. Deletions cut 3 bases from V and 3 bases from J, with 7 bases between. The CDR3 covers 13 residues. Germline V gives CDR1 LNHNV, CDR2 YYDKDF (reference sequence). CDR3 sequence: CATSRSPTDTQYF. For the CDR3, the DNA is TGTGCCACCAGCAGGAGTCCTACAGATACGCAGTATTTT. Looking up the rest from reference TRBV15 and TRBJ2-3 gives the full variable domain: DAMVIQNPRYQVTQFGKPVTLSCSQTLNHNVMYWYQQKSSQAPKLLFHYYDKDFNNEADTPDNFQSRRPNTSFCFLDIRSPGLGDTAMYLCATSRSPTDTQYFGPGTRLTVL.

J is TRBJ1-1 and V is TRBV7-8, with 9 bases lining up with TRBD1. V lost 3 bases and J lost 10; bases outside the gene matches: 3. This CDR3 spans 12 amino acids. The V gene's germline CDR1 is SGHVS and CDR2 FQNEAQ. The CDR3 is CASSLYRGRAFF. CDR3 DNA sequence: TGTGCCAGCAGCTTGTACAGGGGGCGAGCTTTCTTT.

CDR3 coding DNA: TGTGCCAGCAGCTCGGGACAGCCCACAGATACGCAGTATTTT. Its protein is CASSSGQPTDTQYF. The chain has TRBV7-3 and TRBJ2-3, with TRBD1 matching 7 bases. J lost 2 bases, V lost 4 bases, and 3 bases had no gene match. CDR1 and CDR2 (germline): SGHTA, FQGTGA. The CDR3 covers 14 residues.

The V gene is TRBV2, the J gene TRBJ1-5; 8 nucleotides agree with TRBD1. Germline V gene sequence: CDR1 SNHLY, CDR2 FYNNEI. CDR3 length equals 13 residues. V lost 7 bases to trimming and J lost 2 bases; unmatched junction nucleotides: 1. CDR3 protein: CASMTGGNQPQHF. For the CDR3, the DNA is TGTGCCAGCATGACAGGGGGCAATCAGCCCCAGCATTTT.